The 4 T cell receptor beta chains given below trace back to one sample, sequenced in a study of identical twins. TCRdb itself ran the 5' RACE reads through MiXCR, one entry per CDR3 protein. The repertoire holds 450,000 or so distinct CDR3 sequences, with approximately 15% as singletons. These same records also appear under a second study, on yellow fever vaccine responses in identical twins.

Source material: CD4+ T cells sorted from blood. The receptors were sampled from a woman younger than 30 in good health.

This clonotype was seen ten or more times. The CDR3 DNA follows: TGTGCCAGCAGCCCGAGACTAGCGGGGGGACTAACGGAGGAGACCCAGTACTTC. Its translation is CASSPRLAGGLTEETQYF. The rearrangement links TRBV3-1 to TRBJ2-5; 13 nucleotides agree with TRBD2. Trimming at V came to 4 bases and at J to 5 bases, leaving 13 bases not matched to a gene. Germline V lookup: CDR1 LGHDT, CDR2 YNNKEL (reference sequence). The CDR3 is 18 amino acids.

The J gene is TRBJ2-3, the V gene TRBV20-1; D unclear. The CDR3 spans 14 residues. V was shortened by 4 bases and J by 1 base, with 12 bases between the two germline ends. In germline, CDR1 is DFQATT, CDR2 SNEGSKA (reference sequence). The CDR3 sequence: CSAIPPGRTDTQYF. CDR3 sequence (DNA): TGCAGTGCTATACCTCCAGGCCGCACAGATACGCAGTATTTT.

This chain uses TRBV20-1 with TRBJ2-5; 7 bases are shared with TRBD2. The length of the CDR3 is 13 residues. The J segment lost 4 bases and the V segment lost 6 bases, leaving 8 bases of the junction unmatched. Germline CDR1 reads DFQATT; CDR2 reads SNEGSKA (reference sequence). The CDR3 region has the DNA TGCAGTGCCGCGACGACTAGCCCAGAGACCCAGTACTTC. This gives the protein CSAATTSPETQYF.

This clonotype has just a few counts. J is TRBJ2-3 and V is TRBV7-3; no clear D. Germline V gene lookup returns CDR1 SGHTA and CDR2 FQGTGA. The CDR3 loop spans 13 amino acids. V was shortened by 3 bases and J by 5 bases, with 9 bases between the two germline ends. The CDR3 region is CASSFLDRDTQYF. CDR3 nucleotides: TGTGCCAGCAGCTTTTTGGACCGAGATACGCAGTATTTT.